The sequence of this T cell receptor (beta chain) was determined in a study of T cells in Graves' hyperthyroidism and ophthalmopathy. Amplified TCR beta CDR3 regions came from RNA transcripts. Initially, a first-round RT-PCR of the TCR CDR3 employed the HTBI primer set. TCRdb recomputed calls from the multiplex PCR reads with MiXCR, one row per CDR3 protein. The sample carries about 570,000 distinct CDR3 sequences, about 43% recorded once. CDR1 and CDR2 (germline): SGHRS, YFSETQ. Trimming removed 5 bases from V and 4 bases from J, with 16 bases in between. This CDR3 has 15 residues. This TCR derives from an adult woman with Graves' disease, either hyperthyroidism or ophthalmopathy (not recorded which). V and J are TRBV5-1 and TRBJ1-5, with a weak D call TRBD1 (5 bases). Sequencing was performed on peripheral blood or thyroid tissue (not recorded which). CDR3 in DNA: TGCGCCAGCAGGGGAGGGGTAGAGGGGAATCAGCCCCAGCATTTT. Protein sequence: CASRGGVEGNQPQHF.